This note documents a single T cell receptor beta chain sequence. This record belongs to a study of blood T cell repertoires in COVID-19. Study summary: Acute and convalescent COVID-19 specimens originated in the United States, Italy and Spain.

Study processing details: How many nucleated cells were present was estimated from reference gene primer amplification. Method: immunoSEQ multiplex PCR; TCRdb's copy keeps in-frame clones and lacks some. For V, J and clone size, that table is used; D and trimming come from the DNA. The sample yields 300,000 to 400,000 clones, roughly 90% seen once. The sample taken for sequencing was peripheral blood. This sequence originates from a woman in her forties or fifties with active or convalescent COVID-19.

The CDR3 DNA is TGTGCCAGCAGCCACGGGGCAGGGGGCTTCAATCAGCCCCAGCATTTT. Translated: CASSHGAGGFNQPQHF. The chain links TRBV11-2 to TRBJ1-5, with 8 positions matching TRBD1. J lost 3 bases, V lost 5 bases, and 9 bases had no gene match. Germline values: CDR1 SGHAT, CDR2 FQNNGV. The CDR3 length is 16 residues.